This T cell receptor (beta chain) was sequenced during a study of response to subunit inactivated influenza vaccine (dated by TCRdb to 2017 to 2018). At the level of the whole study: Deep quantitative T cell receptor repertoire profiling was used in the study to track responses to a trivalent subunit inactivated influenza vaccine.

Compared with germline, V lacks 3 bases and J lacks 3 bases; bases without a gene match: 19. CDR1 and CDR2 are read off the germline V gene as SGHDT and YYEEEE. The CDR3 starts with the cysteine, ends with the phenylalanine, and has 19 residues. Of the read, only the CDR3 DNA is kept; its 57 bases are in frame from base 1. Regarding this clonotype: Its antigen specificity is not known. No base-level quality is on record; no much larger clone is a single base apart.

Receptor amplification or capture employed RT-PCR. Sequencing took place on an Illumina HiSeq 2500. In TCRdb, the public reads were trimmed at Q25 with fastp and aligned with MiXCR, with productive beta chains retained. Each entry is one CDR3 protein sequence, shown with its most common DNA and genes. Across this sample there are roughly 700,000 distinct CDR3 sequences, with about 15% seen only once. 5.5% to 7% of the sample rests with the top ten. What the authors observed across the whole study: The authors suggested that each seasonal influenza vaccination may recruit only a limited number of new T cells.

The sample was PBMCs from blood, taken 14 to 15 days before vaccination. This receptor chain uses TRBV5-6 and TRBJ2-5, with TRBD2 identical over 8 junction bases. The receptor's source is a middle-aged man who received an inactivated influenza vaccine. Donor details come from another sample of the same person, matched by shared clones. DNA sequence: TGTGCCAGCAGCTCGGCGGGGTCAGCGGGGGTCGCTTTTGAAGAGACCCAGTACTTC. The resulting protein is CASSSAGSAGVAFEETQYF.